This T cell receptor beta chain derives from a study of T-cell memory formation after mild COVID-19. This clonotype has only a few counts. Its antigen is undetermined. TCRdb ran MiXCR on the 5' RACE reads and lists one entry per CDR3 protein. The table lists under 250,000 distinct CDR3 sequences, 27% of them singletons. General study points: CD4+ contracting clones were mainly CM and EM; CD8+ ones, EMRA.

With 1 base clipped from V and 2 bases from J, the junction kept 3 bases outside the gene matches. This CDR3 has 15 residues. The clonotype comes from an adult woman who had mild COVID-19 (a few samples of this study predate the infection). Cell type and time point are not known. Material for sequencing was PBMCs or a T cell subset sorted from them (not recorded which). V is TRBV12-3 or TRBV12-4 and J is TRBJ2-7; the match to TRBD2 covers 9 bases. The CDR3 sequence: CASSLGTSVTYEQYF. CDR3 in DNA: TGTGCCAGCAGTTTAGGGACTAGCGTTACCTACGAGCAGTACTTC.